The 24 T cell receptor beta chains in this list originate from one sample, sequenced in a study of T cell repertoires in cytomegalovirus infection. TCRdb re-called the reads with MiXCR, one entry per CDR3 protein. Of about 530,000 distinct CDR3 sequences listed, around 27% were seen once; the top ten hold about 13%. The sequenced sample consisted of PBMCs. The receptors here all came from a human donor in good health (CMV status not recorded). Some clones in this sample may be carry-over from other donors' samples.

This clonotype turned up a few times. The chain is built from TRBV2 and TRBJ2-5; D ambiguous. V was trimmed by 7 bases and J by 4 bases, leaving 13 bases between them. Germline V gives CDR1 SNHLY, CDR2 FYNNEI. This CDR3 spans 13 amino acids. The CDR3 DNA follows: TGTGCCAGCACCTATCCCTCAGGAGAGACCCAGTACTTC. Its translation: CASTYPSGETQYF. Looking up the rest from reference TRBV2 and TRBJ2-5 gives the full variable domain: EPEVTQTPSHQVTQMGQEVILRCVPISNHLYFYWYRQILGQKVEFLVSFYNNEISEKSEIFDDQFSVERPDGSNFTLKIRSTKLEDSAMYFCASTYPSGETQYFGPGTRLLVL.

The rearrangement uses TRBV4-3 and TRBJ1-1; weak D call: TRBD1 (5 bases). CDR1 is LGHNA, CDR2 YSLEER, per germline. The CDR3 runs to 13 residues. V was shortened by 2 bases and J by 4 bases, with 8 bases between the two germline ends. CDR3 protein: CASSQTDSTEAFF. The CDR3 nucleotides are TGCGCCAGCAGCCAAACTGACAGCACTGAAGCTTTCTTT.

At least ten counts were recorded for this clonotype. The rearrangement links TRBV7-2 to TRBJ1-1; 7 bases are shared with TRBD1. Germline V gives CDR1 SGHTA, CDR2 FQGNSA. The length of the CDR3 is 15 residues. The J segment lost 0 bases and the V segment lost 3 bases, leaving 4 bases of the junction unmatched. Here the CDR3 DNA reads TGTGCCAGCAGCTTTGGGACAGTCATGAACACTGAAGCTTTCTTT. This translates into CASSFGTVMNTEAFF. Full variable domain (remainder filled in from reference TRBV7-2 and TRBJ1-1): GAGVSQSPSNKVTEKGKDVELRCDPISGHTALYWYRQSLGQGLEFLIYFQGNSAPDKSGLPSDRFSAERTGGSVSTLTIQRTQQEDSAVYLCASSFGTVMNTEAFFGQGTRLTVV.

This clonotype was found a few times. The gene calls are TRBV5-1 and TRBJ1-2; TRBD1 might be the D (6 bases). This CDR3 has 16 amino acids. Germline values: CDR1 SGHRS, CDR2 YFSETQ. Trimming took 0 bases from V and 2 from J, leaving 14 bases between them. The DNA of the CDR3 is TGCGCCAGCAGCTTGGCCACAGGGAAGGAAAACTATGGCTACACCTTC. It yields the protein CASSLATGKENYGYTF.

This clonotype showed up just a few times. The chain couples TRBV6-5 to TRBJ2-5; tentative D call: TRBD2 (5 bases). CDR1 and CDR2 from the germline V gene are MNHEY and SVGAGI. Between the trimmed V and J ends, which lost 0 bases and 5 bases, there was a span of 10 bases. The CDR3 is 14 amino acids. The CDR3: CASSYSRGTETQYF. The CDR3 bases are TGTGCCAGCAGTTACTCTCGGGGAACGGAGACCCAGTACTTC.

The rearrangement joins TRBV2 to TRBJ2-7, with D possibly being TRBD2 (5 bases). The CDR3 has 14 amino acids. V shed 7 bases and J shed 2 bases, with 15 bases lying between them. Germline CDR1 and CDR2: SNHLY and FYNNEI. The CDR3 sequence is CASTPPGVPYEQYF. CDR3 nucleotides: TGTGCCAGCACCCCACCCGGGGTCCCCTACGAGCAGTACTTC. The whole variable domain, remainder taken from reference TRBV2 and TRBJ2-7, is EPEVTQTPSHQVTQMGQEVILRCVPISNHLYFYWYRQILGQKVEFLVSFYNNEISEKSEIFDDQFSVERPDGSNFTLKIRSTKLEDSAMYFCASTPPGVPYEQYFGPGTRLTVT.

The CDR3 DNA sequence: TGTGCCACCAGGAGGGGTGACAACTATGGCTACACCTTC. Protein product: CATRRGDNYGYTF. The V call is TRBV24-1, the J call TRBJ1-2; tentative D call: TRBD1 (5 bases). V was trimmed by 7 bases and J by 2 bases, leaving 10 bases between them. Germline loops: CDR1 KGHDR, CDR2 SFDVKD. The CDR3 is 13 residues long.

The CDR3 DNA reads TGTGCCAGCAGCCTCGGAATTCCGAGATGGGGTGAAAAACTGTTTTTT. Residues: CASSLGIPRWGEKLFF. The chain combines TRBV6-5 with TRBJ1-4, with D unclear. The germline V gene encodes CDR1 MNHEY and CDR2 SVGAGI. This CDR3 contains 16 residues. V lost 6 bases, J lost 7 bases, and 21 bases lay in between.

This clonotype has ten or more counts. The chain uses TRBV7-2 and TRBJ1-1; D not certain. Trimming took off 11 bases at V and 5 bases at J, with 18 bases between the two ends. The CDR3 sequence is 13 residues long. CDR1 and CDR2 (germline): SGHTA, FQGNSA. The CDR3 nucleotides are TGTGCCGGAAAGGGCGGGGAGAGGACTGAAGCTTTCTTT. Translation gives CAGKGGERTEAFF.

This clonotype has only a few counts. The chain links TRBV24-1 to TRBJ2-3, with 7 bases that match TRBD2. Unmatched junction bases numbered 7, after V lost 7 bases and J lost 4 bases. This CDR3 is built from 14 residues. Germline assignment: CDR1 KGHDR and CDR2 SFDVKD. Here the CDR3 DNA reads TGTGCCACCAGCCCAAGCGGGGTCGCAGATACGCAGTATTTT. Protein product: CATSPSGVADTQYF.

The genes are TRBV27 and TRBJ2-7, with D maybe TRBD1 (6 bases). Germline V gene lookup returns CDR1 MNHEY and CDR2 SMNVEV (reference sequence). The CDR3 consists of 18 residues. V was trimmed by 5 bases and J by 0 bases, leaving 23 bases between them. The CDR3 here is CASSPSLGQTISSYEQYF. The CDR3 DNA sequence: TGTGCCAGCAGTCCTAGCCTTGGACAGACAATAAGCTCCTACGAGCAGTACTTC.

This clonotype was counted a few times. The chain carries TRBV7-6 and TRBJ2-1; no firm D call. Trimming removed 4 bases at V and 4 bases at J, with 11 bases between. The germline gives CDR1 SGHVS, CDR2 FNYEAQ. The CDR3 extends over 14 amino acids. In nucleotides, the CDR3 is TGTGCCAGCAGCTCTCTTAGTGGATACAATGAGCAGTTCTTC. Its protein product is CASSSLSGYNEQFF.

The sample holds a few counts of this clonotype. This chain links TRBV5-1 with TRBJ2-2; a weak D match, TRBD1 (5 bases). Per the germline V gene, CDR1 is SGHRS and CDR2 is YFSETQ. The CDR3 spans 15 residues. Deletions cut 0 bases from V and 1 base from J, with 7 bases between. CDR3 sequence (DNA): TGCGCCAGCAGCTTGGGGACACAGAACACCGGGGAGCTGTTTTTT. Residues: CASSLGTQNTGELFF. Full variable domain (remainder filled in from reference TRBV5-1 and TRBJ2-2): KAGVTQTPRYLIKTRGQQVTLSCSPISGHRSVSWYQQTPGQGLQFLFEYFSETQRNKGNFPGRFSGRQFSNSRSEMNVSTLELGDSALYLCASSLGTQNTGELFFGEGSRLTVL.

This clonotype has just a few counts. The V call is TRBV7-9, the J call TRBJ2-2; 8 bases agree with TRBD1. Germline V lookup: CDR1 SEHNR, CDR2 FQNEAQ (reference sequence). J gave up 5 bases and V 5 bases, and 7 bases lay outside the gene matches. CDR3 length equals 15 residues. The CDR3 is CASSPPDRATGELFF. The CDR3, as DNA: TGTGCCAGCAGCCCCCCGGACAGGGCGACCGGGGAGCTGTTTTTT.

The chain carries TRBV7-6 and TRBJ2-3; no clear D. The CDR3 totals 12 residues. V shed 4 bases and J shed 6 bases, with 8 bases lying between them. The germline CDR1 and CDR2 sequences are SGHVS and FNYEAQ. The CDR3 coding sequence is TGTGCCAGCAGCTCGTTGTTCGATACGCAGTATTTT. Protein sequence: CASSSLFDTQYF. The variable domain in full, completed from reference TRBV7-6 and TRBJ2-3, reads GAGVSQSPRYKVTKRGQDVALRCDPISGHVSLYWYRQALGQGPEFLTYFNYEAQQDKSGLPNDRFSAERPEGSISTLTIQRTEQRDSAMYRCASSSLFDTQYFGPGTRLTVL.

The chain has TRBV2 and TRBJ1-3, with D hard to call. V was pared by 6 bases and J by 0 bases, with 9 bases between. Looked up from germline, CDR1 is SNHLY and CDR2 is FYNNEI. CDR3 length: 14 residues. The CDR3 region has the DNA TGTGCCAGCAGGCGTAGTGCCTCTGGAAACACCATATATTTT. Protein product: CASRRSASGNTIYF. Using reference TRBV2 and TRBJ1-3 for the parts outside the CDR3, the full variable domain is EPEVTQTPSHQVTQMGQEVILRCVPISNHLYFYWYRQILGQKVEFLVSFYNNEISEKSEIFDDQFSVERPDGSNFTLKIRSTKLEDSAMYFCASRRSASGNTIYFGEGSWLTVV.

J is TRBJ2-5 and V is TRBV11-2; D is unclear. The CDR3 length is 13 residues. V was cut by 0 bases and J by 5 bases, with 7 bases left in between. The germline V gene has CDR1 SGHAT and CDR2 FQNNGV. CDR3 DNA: TGTGCCAGCAGCTTAGATCGTCGGGAGACCCAGTACTTC. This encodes CASSLDRRETQYF.

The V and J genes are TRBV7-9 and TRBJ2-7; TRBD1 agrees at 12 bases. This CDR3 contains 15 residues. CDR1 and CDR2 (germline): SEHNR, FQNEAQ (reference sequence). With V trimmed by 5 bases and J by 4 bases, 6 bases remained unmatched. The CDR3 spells CASSISGQGAYEQYF. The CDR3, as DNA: TGTGCCAGCAGCATCTCGGGACAGGGGGCTTACGAGCAGTACTTC.

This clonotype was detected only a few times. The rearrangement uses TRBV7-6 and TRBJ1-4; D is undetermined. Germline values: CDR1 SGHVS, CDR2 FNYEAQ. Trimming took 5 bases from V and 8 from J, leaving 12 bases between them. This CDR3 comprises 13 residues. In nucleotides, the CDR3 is TGTGCCAGCAGCCGAGGTGGTGTAGAAAAACTGTTTTTT. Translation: CASSRGGVEKLFF.

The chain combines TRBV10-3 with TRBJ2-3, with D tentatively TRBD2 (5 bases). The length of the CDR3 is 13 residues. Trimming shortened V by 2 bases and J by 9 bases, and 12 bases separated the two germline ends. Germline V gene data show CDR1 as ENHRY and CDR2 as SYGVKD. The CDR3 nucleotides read TGTGCCATCAGTGAGCTCCCTGAGGGAACGCAGTATTTT. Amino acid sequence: CAISELPEGTQYF.

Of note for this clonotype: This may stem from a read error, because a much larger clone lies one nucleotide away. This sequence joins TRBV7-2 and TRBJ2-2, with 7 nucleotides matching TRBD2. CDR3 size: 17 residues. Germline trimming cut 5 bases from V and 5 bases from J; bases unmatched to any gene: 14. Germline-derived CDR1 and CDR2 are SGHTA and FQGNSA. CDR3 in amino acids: CASSPPRGTRLTGELFF. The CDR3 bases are TGTGCCAGCAGCCCGCCGCGGGGGACCCGCTTGACCGGGGAGCTGTTTTTT. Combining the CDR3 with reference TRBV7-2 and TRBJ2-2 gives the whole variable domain GAGVSQSPSNKVTEKGKDVELRCDPISGHTALYWYRQSLGQGLEFLIYFQGNSAPDKSGLPSDRFSAERTGGSVSTLTIQRTQQEDSAVYLCASSPPRGTRLTGELFFGEGSRLTVL.

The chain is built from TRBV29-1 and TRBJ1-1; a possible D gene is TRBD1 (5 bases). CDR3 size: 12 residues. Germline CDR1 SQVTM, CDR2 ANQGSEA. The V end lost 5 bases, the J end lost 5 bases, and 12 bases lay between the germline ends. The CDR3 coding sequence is TGCAGCGTTCGGGAGGGGATGACTGAAGCTTTCTTT. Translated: CSVREGMTEAFF.

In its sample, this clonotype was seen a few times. The CDR3 DNA reads TGTGCCAGCAGCTTTGGTCAGACGCAGTTCTTC. Protein sequence: CASSFGQTQFF. The genes are TRBV7-2 and TRBJ2-1; no definite D call. V lost 3 bases, J lost 12 bases, and 9 bases lay in between. Looked up from germline, CDR1 is SGHTA and CDR2 is FQGNSA. The CDR3 sequence is 11 residues long.

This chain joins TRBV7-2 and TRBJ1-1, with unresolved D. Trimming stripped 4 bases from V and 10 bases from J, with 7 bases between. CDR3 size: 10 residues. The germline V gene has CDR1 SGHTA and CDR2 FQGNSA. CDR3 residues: CASSSGGAFF. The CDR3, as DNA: TGTGCCAGCAGCTCCGGAGGAGCTTTCTTT.